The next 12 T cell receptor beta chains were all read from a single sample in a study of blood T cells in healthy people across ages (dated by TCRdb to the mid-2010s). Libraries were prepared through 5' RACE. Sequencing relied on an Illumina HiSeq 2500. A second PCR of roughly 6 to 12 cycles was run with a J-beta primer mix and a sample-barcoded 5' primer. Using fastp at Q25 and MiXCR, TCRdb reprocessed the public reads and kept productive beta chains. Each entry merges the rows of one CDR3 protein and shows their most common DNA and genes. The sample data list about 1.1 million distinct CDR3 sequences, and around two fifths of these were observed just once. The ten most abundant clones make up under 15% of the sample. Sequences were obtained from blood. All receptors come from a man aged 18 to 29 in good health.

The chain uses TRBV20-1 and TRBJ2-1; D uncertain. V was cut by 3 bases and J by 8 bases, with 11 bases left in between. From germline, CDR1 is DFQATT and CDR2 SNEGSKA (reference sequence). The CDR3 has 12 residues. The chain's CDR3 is CSARESGYEQFF. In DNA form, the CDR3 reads TGCAGTGCTAGGGAGAGTGGGTATGAGCAGTTCTTC.

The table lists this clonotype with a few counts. Here the CDR3 reads CASSILEPFLPLHQPQHF. DNA of the CDR3: TGTGCCAGCAGCATACTAGAGCCTTTTCTCCCTTTACATCAGCCCCAGCATTTT. The gene calls are TRBV12-3 or TRBV12-4 and TRBJ1-5, with no clear D. Trimming left V 6 bases short and J 5 bases short, with 26 bases between. This CDR3 has 18 residues.

CDR3 in amino acids: CASSQDGGGDGYTF. In DNA, the CDR3 is TGCGCCAGCAGCCAAGATGGGGGCGGCGATGGCTACACCTTC. The J gene is TRBJ1-2, the V gene TRBV4-1; TRBD1 is a possible D gene (6 bases). The germline gives CDR1 MGHRA, CDR2 YSYEKL. V dropped 0 bases and J dropped 6 bases, with 11 bases sitting between them. The CDR3 runs to 14 residues.

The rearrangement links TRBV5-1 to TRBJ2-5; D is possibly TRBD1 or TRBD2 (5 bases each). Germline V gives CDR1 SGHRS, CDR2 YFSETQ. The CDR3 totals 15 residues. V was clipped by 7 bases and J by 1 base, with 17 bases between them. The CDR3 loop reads CASVFRDLRQETQYF. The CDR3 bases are TGCGCCAGCGTTTTCCGGGACCTCCGCCAAGAGACCCAGTACTTC.

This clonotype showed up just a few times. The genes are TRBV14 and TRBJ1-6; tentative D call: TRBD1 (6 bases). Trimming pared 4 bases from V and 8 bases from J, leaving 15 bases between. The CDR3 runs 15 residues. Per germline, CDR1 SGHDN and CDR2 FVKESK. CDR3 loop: CASSRRQATDSPLHF. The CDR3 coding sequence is TGTGCCAGCAGCCGAAGACAGGCGACGGATTCACCCCTCCACTTT.

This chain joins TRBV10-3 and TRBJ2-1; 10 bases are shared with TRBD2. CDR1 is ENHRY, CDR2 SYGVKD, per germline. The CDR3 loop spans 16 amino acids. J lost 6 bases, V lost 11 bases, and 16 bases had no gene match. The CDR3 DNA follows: TGTGCCTACGGTGTTAGCGGGGGGACACCGTTCAATGAGCAGTTCTTC. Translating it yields CAYGVSGGTPFNEQFF.

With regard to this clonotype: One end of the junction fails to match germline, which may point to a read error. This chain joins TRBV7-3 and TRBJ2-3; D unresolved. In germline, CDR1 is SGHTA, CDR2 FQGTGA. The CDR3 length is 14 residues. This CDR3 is CASSLRPPPDTLYF. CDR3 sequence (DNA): TGTGCCAGCAGCTTAAGGCCTCCCCCGGATACGCTGTATTTT.

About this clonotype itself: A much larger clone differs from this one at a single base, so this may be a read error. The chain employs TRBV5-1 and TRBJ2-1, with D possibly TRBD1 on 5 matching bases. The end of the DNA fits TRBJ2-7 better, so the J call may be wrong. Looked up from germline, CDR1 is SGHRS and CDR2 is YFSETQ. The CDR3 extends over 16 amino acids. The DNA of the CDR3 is TGCGCCAGCAGTATACAGGACCCAAGCTCCTACAATGAGCAGTACTTC. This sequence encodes CASSIQDPSSYNEQYF.

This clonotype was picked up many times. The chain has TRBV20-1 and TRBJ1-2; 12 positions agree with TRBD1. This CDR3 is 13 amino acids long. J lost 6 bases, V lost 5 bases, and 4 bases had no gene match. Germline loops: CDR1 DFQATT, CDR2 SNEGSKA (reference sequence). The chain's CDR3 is CSAAGTGGHGYTF. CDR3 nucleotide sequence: TGCAGTGCTGCCGGGACAGGGGGCCATGGCTACACCTTC.

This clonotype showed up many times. CDR3 region: CASLRGSSYNEQFF. CDR3 bases: TGTGCCAGCCTCCGAGGGAGCTCCTACAATGAGCAGTTCTTC. The chain joins TRBV10-3 to TRBJ2-1; D possibly corresponds to TRBD2 (5 bases). The CDR3 runs 14 residues. Germline CDR1 is ENHRY and CDR2 is SYGVKD. V was clipped by 10 bases and J by 0 bases, with 13 bases between them.

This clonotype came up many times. Written as DNA, the CDR3 is TGTGCCAGCAGCCCGGACAGCAGCACAGATACGCAGTATTTT. It codes for CASSPDSSTDTQYF. The genes are TRBV5-6 and TRBJ2-3; D possibly corresponds to TRBD1 (6 bases). The CDR3 has 14 amino acids. Between the trimmed V and J ends, which lost 4 bases and 0 bases, there was a span of 9 bases. CDR1 is SGHDT, CDR2 YYEEEE, per germline. Supplemented by reference TRBV5-6 and TRBJ2-3, the full variable domain reads DAGVTQSPTHLIKTRGQQVTLRCSPKSGHDTVSWYQQALGQGPQFIFQYYEEEERQRGNFPDRFSGHQFPNYSSELNVNALLLGDSALYLCASSPDSSTDTQYFGPGTRLTVL.

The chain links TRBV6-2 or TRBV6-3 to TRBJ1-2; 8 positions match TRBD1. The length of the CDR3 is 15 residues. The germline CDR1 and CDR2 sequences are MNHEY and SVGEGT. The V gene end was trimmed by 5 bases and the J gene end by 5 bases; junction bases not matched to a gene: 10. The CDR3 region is CASSPWGQASYGYTF. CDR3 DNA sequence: TGTGCCAGCAGTCCCTGGGGACAGGCGAGTTATGGCTACACCTTC.